This record concerns one TCR beta chain sequence. Its antigen is currently unknown. These data come from a study of cytomegalovirus exposure and HLA in healthy donors. Whole-study results and caveats: Indistinguishability led to the exclusion of some V segments, TRBV6-2 and TRBV6-3 included. According to a later analysis, donors in an Asian-associated ancestry cluster reportedly had fewer N-insertions than the approximately 720-donor mean.

The germline CDR1 and CDR2 sequences are WSHSY and SAAADI. The V gene lost 8 bases and the J gene lost 5 bases, with 11 bases spanning the gap. This CDR3 region has 12 residues. PCR involved 60 Vbeta and 13 Jbeta primers. Sequenced by immunoSEQ multiplex PCR; TCRdb stores in-frame clones only, minus some. The sample lists a few hundred thousand clones, around 88% occurring once. V gene TRBV10-2 combines with J gene TRBJ2-3; no clear D. This TCR derives from a woman under 30 in good health and CMV-seronegative. The sequencing input was PBMCs. CDR3 nucleotide sequence: TGCGCCAGCGCCTCTCCCGGAGATACGCAGTATTTT. Protein sequence: CASASPGDTQYF.